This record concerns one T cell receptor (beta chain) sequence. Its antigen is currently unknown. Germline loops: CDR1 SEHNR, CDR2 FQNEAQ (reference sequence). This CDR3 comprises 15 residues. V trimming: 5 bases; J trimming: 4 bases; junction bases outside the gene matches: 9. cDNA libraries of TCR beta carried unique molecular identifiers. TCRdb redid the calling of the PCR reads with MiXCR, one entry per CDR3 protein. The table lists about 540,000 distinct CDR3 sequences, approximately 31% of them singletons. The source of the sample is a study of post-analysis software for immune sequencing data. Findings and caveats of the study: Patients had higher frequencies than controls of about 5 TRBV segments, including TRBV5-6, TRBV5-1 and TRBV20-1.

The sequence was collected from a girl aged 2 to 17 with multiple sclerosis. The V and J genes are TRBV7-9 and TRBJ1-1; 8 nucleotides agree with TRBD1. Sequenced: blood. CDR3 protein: CASSPVDRVGTEAFF. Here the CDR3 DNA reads TGTGCCAGCAGCCCAGTGGACAGGGTAGGCACTGAAGCTTTCTTT. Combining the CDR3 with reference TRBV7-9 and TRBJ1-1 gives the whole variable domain DTGVSQNPRHKITKRGQNVTFRCDPISEHNRLYWYRQTLGQGPEFLTYFQNEAQLEKSRLLSDRFSAERPKGSFSTLEIQRTEQGDSAMYLCASSPVDRVGTEAFFGQGTRLTVV.